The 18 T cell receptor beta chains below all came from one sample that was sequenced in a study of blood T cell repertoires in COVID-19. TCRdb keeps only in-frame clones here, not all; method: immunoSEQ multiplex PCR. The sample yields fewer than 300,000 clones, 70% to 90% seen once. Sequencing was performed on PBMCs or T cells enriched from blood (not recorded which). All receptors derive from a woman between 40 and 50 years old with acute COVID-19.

As DNA, the CDR3 is TGTGCCAGCAGTGAAGGTAACTCCTACGAGCAGTACTTC. Protein: CASSEGNSYEQYF. V usage is TRBV6-1 and J usage is TRBJ2-7, with D unresolved. Germline V gene data show CDR1 as MNHNS and CDR2 as SASEGT. CDR3 length equals 13 residues. Trimming removed 1 base at V and 0 bases at J, with 4 bases between.

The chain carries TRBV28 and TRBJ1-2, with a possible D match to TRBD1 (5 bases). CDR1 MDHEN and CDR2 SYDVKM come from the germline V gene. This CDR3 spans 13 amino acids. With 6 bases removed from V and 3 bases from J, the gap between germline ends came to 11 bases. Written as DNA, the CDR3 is TGTGCCAGCAGCGATAGGGGTTACTATGGCTACACCTTC. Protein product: CASSDRGYYGYTF.

This CDR3 reads CATSDGQGNTEAFF. CDR3 DNA sequence: TGTGCCACCAGTGATGGGCAGGGTAACACTGAAGCTTTCTTT. This chain uses TRBV24-1 with TRBJ1-1, with D possibly matching TRBD1 (5 bases). Trimming removed 3 bases at V and 2 bases at J, with 9 bases between. The CDR3 totals 14 residues. Germline V gene data show CDR1 as KGHDR and CDR2 as SFDVKD.

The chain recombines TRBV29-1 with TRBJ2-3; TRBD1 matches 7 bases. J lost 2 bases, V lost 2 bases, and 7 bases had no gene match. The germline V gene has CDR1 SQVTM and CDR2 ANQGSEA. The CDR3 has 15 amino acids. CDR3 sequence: CSVESDRVSTDTQYF. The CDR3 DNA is TGCAGCGTTGAAAGTGACAGGGTATCCACAGATACGCAGTATTTT.

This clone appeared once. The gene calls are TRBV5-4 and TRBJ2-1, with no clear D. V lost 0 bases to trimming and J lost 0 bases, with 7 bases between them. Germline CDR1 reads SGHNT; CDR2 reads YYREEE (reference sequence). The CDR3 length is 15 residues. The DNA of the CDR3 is TGTGCCAGCAGCTTGGGGGCGAGCTCCTACAATGAGCAGTTCTTC. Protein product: CASSLGASSYNEQFF.

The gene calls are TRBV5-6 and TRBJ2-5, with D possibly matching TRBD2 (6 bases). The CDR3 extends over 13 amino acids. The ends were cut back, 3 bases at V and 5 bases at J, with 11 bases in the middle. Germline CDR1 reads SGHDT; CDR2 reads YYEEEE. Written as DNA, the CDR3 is TGTGCCAGCAGCTCATTAGCGGTGGAGACCCAGTACTTC. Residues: CASSSLAVETQYF.

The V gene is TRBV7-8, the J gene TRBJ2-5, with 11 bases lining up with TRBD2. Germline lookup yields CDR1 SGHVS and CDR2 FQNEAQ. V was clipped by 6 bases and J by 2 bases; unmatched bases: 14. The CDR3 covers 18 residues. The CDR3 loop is CASSSDGGTSGPQETQYF. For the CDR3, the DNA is TGTGCCAGCAGTTCAGATGGTGGGACTAGCGGACCTCAAGAGACCCAGTACTTC.

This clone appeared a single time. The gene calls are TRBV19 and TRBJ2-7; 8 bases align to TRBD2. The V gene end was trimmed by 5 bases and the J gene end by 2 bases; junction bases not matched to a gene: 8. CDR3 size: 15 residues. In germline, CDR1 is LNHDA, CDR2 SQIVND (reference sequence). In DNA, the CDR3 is TGTGCCAGTAGTCCGAGCGGGAGCGGGACCTACGAGCAGTACGTC. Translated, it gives CASSPSGSGTYEQYV.

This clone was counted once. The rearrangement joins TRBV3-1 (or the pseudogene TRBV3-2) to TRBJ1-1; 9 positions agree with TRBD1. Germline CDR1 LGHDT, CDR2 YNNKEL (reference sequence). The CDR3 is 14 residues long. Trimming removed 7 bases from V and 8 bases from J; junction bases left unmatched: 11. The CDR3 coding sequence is TGTGCCAGCAACCAGAGGGGACAGGGAAGAGAAGCTTTCTTT. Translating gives CASNQRGQGREAFF.

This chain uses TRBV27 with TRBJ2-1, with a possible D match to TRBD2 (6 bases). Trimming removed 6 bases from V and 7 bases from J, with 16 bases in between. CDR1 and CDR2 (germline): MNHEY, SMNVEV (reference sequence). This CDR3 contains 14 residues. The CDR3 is CASSPWGAGNEQFF. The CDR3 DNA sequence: TGTGCCAGCAGCCCCTGGGGTGCGGGGAATGAGCAGTTCTTC.

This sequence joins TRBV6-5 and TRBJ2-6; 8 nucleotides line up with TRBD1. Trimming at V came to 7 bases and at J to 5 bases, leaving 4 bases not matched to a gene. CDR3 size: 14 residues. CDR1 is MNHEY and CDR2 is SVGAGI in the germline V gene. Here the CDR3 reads CASTGQGRANVLTF. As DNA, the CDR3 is TGTGCCAGCACCGGACAGGGTCGGGCCAACGTCCTGACTTTC.

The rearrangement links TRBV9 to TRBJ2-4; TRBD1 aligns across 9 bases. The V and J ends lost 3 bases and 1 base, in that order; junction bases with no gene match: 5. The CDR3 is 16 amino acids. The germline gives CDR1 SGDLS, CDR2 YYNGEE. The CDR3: CASSEQQGAAKNIQYF. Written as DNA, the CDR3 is TGTGCCAGCAGCGAGCAACAGGGGGCGGCCAAAAACATTCAGTACTTC. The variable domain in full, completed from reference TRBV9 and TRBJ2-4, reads DSGVTQTPKHLITATGQRVTLRCSPRSGDLSVYWYQQSLDQGLQFLIQYYNGEERAKGNILERFSAQQFPDLHSELNLSSLELGDSALYFCASSEQQGAAKNIQYFGAGTRLSVL.

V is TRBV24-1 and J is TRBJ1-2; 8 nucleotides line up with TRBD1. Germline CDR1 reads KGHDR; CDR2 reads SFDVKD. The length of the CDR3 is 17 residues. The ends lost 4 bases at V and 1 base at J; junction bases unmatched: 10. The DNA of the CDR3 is TGTGCCACCAGTGAAAATAACGGACAGGGTCGTAACTATGGCTACACCTTC. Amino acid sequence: CATSENNGQGRNYGYTF.

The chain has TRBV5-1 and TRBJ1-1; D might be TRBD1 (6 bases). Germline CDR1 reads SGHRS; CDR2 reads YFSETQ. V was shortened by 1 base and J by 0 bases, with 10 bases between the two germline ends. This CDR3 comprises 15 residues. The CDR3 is CASSLIPGVNTEAFF. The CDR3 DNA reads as TGCGCCAGCAGCTTGATACCAGGGGTGAACACTGAAGCTTTCTTT.

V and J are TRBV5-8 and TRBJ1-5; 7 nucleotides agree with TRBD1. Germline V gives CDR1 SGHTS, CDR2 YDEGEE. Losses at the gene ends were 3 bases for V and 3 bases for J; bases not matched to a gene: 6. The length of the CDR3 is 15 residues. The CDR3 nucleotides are TGTGCCAGCAGCTACGGACAGGACTTCAATCAGCCCCAGCATTTT. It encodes CASSYGQDFNQPQHF.

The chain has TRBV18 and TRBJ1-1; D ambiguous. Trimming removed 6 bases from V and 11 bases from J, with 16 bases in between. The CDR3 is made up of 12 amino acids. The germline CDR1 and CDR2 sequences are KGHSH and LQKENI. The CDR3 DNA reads TGTGCCAGCTCTCCCGGGAGGCTTGAGGCTTTCTTT. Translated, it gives CASSPGRLEAFF.

CDR3 in amino acids: CASSQGMTGGSSPLHF. In DNA form, the CDR3 reads TGTGCCAGCAGCCAAGGCATGACAGGGGGCAGTTCACCCCTCCACTTT. The gene calls are TRBV5-4 and TRBJ1-6; 10 nucleotides line up with TRBD1. The junction had 10 bases not matched to a gene; V was cut back by 4 bases and J by 9 bases. CDR1 is SGHNT and CDR2 is YYREEE in the germline V gene (reference sequence). This CDR3 contains 16 residues.

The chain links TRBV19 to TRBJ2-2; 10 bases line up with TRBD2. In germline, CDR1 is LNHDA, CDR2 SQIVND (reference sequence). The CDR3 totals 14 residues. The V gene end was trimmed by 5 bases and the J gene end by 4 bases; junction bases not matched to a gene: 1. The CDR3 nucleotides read TGTGCCAGTAGTTCTAGCGGGGGCACCGGGGAGCTGTTTTTT. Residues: CASSSSGGTGELFF. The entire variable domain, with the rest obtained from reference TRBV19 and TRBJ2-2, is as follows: DGGITQSPKYLFRKEGQNVTLSCEQNLNHDAMYWYRQDPGQGLRLIYYSQIVNDFQKGDIAEGYSVSREKKESFPLTVTSAQKNPTAFYLCASSSSGGTGELFFGEGSRLTVL.